This T cell receptor (beta chain) was observed in a study of shared clonotypes between healthy human individuals. The CDR3 is 18 amino acids. The V gene's germline CDR1 is LGHNA and CDR2 YNFKEQ. V shed 0 bases, J shed 4 bases, and the junction held 13 bases outside the gene matches. The replicate PCRs on unsorted PBMC were given approximately 0.3 ug DNA, which is approximately 30,000 T cell genomes. This table comes from immunoSEQ multiplex PCR, and its TCRdb copy is limited to in-frame clones, with some not included. The sample lists about half a million clones, approximately 80% occurring once. Sequenced input: PBMCs. The chain uses TRBV4-2 and TRBJ2-7; 9 bases are shared with TRBD2. This TCR derives from a woman between 35 and 50 years old in good health. Some clones in this sample may be carry-over from other donors' samples. The CDR3 spells CASSQELAGLGAAYEQYF. The CDR3 nucleotides are TGTGCCAGCAGCCAAGAACTAGCGGGCCTAGGGGCGGCATACGAGCAGTACTTC.